The present T cell receptor beta chain was sequenced within a study of shared clonotypes between healthy human individuals. In replicate PCRs of sorted subsets, roughly 200 ng DNA, about 30,000 T cell genomes, was used. Some clones are missing from TCRdb's copy, which holds only in-frame ones; the method was immunoSEQ multiplex PCR. Of some 2.1 million clones in the sample, roughly 95% were seen once. Study outcomes and limitations: Rarefaction exposed incomplete sorted-subset sequencing despite large depth. Some naive CD4 clonotypes, 4.5% to 5.5%, turned up in common across a handful of donors.

Germline V gives CDR1 MNHNS, CDR2 SASEGT. V lost 4 bases and J lost 5; bases outside the gene matches: 8. This CDR3 comprises 15 residues. Points on this clone: As yet, its antigen is unknown.

This rearrangement joins TRBV6-1 to TRBJ2-7, with 10 bases lining up with TRBD2. The sequencing input was naive CD4+ T cells sorted from blood. Documented subset: CD45RA+ positively selected. The sequence was obtained from a man aged 18 to 30 in good health. The CDR3 region has the DNA TGTGCCAGCAGTGGGCTAGCGGGAGTGATCCACGAGCAGTACTTC. It is translated as CASSGLAGVIHEQYF.